This T cell receptor (beta chain) was identified during a study of T cells in Graves' hyperthyroidism and ophthalmopathy. Study results and caveats: Appearing also in blood were most of the thyroid clonotypes expanded above 0.001.

In its sample, this clonotype was seen many times. Its cognate antigen is unknown. CDR1 and CDR2 (germline): SGHTA, FQGNSA. V lost 4 bases and J lost 0; bases outside the gene matches: 8. The CDR3 loop spans 16 amino acids. Exclusion of a patient resulted from uncontrolled infection, other autoimmune disease, pregnancy or lactation. Clinical symptoms, serum thyroxine and TRAb, thyroid ultrasound and orbital computed tomography together formed the diagnostic basis. RNA transcripts gave rise to amplified TCR beta CDR3 regions. Initially, a first-round RT-PCR of the TCR CDR3 employed the HTBI primer set. TCRdb itself ran the multiplex PCR reads through MiXCR, one entry per CDR3 protein. The sample includes about 350,000 distinct CDR3 sequences, about 15% of them seen just once.

The receptor's source is a woman aged 30 to 39 with Graves' hyperthyroidism. Sequencing was carried out using blood. The chain carries TRBV7-2 and TRBJ2-7; TRBD2 matches at 8 bases. The CDR3 region has the DNA TGTGCCAGCAGCTCCCTCCTAGCGGGCAACTCCTACGAGCAGTACTTC. It yields the protein CASSSLLAGNSYEQYF.